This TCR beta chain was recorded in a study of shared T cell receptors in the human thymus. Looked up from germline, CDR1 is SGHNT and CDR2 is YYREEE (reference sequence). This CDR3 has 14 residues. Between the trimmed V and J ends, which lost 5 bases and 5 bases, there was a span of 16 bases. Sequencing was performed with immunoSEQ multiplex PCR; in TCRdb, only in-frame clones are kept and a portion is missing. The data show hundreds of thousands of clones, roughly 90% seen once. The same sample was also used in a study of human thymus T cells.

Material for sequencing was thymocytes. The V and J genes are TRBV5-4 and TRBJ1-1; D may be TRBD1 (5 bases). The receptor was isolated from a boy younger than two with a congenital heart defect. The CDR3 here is CASRPEEGRTEAFF. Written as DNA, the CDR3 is TGTGCCAGCAGACCCGAGGAGGGGAGGACTGAAGCTTTCTTT.